A selection of T cell receptor beta chains follows, all from one sample in a study of blood T cells in healthy people across ages. TCRdb re-analysed the 5' RACE reads in MiXCR, keeping a single row per CDR3 protein. The sample gives around 990,000 distinct CDR3 sequences, around two fifths of which show up once; 10% to 15% is in the top ten. Input material: blood. Every receptor here comes from a man aged 18-30 years in good health. Each CDR3 is given with its conserved first and last residue. A D gene is named only where the DNA matches it firmly. The size of a clone is reported for some rows only, either as once, few or many, or as a class for expanded clones.

j_call d_call v_call clone_size cdr3_aa cdr3_nt
TRBJ2-4 NA TRBV12-3/TRBV12-4 NA CASSPTELAKNIQYF TGTGCCAGCAGCCCGACAGAACTAGCCAAAAACATTCAGTACTTC
TRBJ2-7 NA TRBV10-3 few CAISMNSYEQYF TGTGCCATCAGTATGAATTCCTACGAGCAGTACTTC
TRBJ2-3 TRBD2 TRBV9 few CASSVGGAGGTDTQYF TGTGCCAGCAGCGTAGGTGGTGCGGGGGGCACAGATACGCAGTATTTT
TRBJ1-4 NA TRBV6-2/TRBV6-3 NA CARGTGGTNEKLFF TGTGCCCGCGGTACGGGCGGAACTAATGAAAAACTGTTTTTT
TRBJ2-7 NA TRBV3-1 NA CASSHPANYEQYF TGTGCCAGCAGCCACCCAGCCAACTACGAGCAGTACTTC
TRBJ2-1 TRBD2 TRBV20-1 NA CSANPRTSGYNEQFF TGCAGTGCTAACCCTCGGACTAGCGGGTACAATGAGCAGTTCTTC
TRBJ2-1 NA TRBV6-5 NA CASRPPGLPASNEQFF TGTGCCAGCAGACCGCCCGGACTACCCGCGAGCAATGAGCAGTTCTTC
TRBJ2-7 NA TRBV20-1 few CSTPLSGTSSSYEQYF TGCAGTACACCACTTAGTGGGACATCGAGCTCCTACGAGCAGTACTTC
TRBJ2-1 TRBD1 TRBV28 NA CASSSLDRGSYNEQFF TGTGCCAGCAGTTCCCTCGACAGGGGCTCCTACAATGAGCAGTTCTTC
TRBJ2-3 NA TRBV7-2 few CASSLGRDLGDTQYF TGTGCCAGCAGCTTAGGTAGGGACCTAGGAGATACGCAGTATTTT
TRBJ1-1 TRBD1 TRBV3-1 NA CASSQDRVTEAFF TGTGCCAGCAGTCAGGACAGGGTAACTGAAGCTTTCTTT
TRBJ2-7 NA TRBV3-1 NA CASSQDNRRTSYEQYF TGTGCCAGCAGCCAAGATAACCGGAGGACGTCCTACGAGCAGTACTTC
TRBJ2-1 NA TRBV28 NA CASSSVRDTGWNEQFF TGTGCCAGCAGCTCTGTCCGGGACACCGGGTGGAATGAGCAGTTCTTC
TRBJ1-1 NA TRBV5-6 few CASSQKIRSTSFSEAFF TGTGCCAGCAGCCAAAAAATCCGAAGCACCAGCTTCTCTGAAGCTTTCTTT
TRBJ2-1 NA TRBV21-1 few CASSGGRNNEQFF TGTGCCAGCAGCGGCGGCAGGAACAATGAGCAGTTCTTC
TRBJ2-3 NA TRBV7-3 NA CASSLPGKGLVDTQYF TGTGCCAGCAGCTTGCCCGGGAAAGGGCTTGTAGATACGCAGTATTTT
TRBJ1-4 NA TRBV27 NA CASSPLWTVPEKLFF TGTGCCAGCAGTCCCTTATGGACAGTACCTGAAAAACTGTTTTTT
TRBJ2-7 TRBD2 TRBV7-2 few CASSLFASGNSYEQYF TGTGCCAGCAGCTTATTTGCTAGCGGGAACTCCTACGAGCAGTACTTC
TRBJ2-2 TRBD1 TRBV7-9 few CASSLKTGGLGELFF TGTGCTAGCAGCTTAAAGACAGGGGGCCTCGGGGAGCTGTTTTTT
TRBJ2-2 TRBD1 TRBV20-1 once CSARDPRRGHGELFF TGCAGTGCTAGAGATCCCCGCAGGGGGCATGGGGAGCTGTTTTTT
TRBJ2-3 NA TRBV5-1 few CASSLRDRPADTQYF TGCGCCAGCAGCCTCAGGGACCGACCGGCAGATACGCAGTATTTT
TRBJ2-1 NA TRBV7-2 few CASSLVTNNEQFF TGTGCCAGCAGCTTAGTCACGAACAATGAGCAGTTCTTC
TRBJ1-5 NA TRBV12-3/TRBV12-4 NA CASSFHPNQPQHF TGTGCCAGCAGTTTCCACCCGAATCAGCCCCAGCATTTT
TRBJ1-2 TRBD1 TRBV6-6 few CASSSIAGGAYGYTF TGTGCCAGCAGTTCCATAGCAGGGGGCGCCTATGGCTACACCTTC
TRBJ1-2 TRBD1 TRBV6-2/TRBV6-3 NA CASSYLRTGRYTF TGTGCCAGCAGTTACCTAAGGACAGGGCGCTACACCTTC
TRBJ1-1 NA TRBV27 NA CASSLSGNGLSTEAFF TGTGCCAGCAGTTTATCGGGGAATGGATTGTCCACTGAAGCTTTCTTT
TRBJ1-1 NA TRBV4-1 NA CASSQVVGGRTEAFF TGCGCCAGCAGCCAAGTAGTTGGGGGTCGCACTGAAGCTTTCTTT
TRBJ2-2 NA TRBV4-3 NA CASSQGRITGKLFF TGCGCCAGCAGCCAAGGACGCATCACCGGGAAGCTGTTTTTT
TRBJ2-5 NA TRBV29-1 few CSAKGGGKAETQYF TGCAGCGCAAAAGGTGGCGGGAAGGCGGAGACCCAGTACTTC
TRBJ2-3 NA TRBV20-1 NA CSASSETSTDTQYF TGCAGTGCTAGTAGCGAGACTAGCACAGATACGCAGTATTTT
TRBJ1-4 TRBD1 TRBV25-1 NA CASWGGQGDGTNEKLFF TGTGCCAGTTGGGGGGGACAGGGCGACGGGACTAATGAAAAACTGTTTTTT
TRBJ1-2 NA TRBV4-3 few CASSQDSRGYGYTF TGCGCCAGCAGCCAAGATAGCCGAGGATATGGCTACACCTTC
TRBJ2-3 NA TRBV5-1 NA CASSPPLAPSTDTQYF TGCGCCAGCAGCCCACCGCTCGCCCCGAGCACAGATACGCAGTATTTC
TRBJ2-3 NA TRBV12-3/TRBV12-4 NA CASSLGGGDAQYF TGTGCCAGCAGTTTAGGTGGGGGAGATGCGCAGTATTTT
TRBJ1-4 NA TRBV5-4 few CASSLEDSEKLFF TGTGCCAGCAGCTTGGAGGACAGTGAAAAACTGTTTTTT
TRBJ1-5 NA TRBV7-2 NA CASSLEAPLLHQPQHF TGTGCCAGCAGCTTAGAAGCTCCCCTTCTCCATCAGCCCCAGCATTTT
TRBJ1-5 NA TRBV7-2 NA CASSLGQGVRDNQPQHF TGTGCCAGCAGCTTAGGGCAGGGAGTTAGGGACAATCAGCCCCAGCATTTT
TRBJ1-4 TRBD1 TRBV20-1 few CSASRDRGVEKLFF TGCAGTGCTAGTAGGGACAGGGGTGTGGAAAAACTGTTTTTT
TRBJ1-2 NA TRBV13 NA CASSRKDSRYLLGYTF TGTGCCAGCAGCAGAAAGGACAGCCGGTACCTATTGGGCTACACCTTC
TRBJ2-1 NA TRBV6-2/TRBV6-3 few CASSYSTVRGYNEQFF TGTGCCAGCAGTTACTCGACGGTGCGGGGATACAATGAGCAGTTCTTC